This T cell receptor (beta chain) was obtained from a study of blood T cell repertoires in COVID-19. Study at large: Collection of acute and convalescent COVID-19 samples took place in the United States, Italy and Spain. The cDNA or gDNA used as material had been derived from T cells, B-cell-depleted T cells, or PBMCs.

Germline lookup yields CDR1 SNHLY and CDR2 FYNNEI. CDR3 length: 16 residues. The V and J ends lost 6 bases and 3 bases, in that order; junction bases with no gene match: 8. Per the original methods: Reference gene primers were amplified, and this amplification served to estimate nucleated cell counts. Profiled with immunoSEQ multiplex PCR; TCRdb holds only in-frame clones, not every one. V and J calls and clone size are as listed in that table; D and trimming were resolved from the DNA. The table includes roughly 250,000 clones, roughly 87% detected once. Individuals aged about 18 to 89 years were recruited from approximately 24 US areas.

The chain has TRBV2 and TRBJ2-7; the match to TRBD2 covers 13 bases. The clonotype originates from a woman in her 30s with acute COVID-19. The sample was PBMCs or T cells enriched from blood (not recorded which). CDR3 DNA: TGTGCCAGCAGCCTTCGGGGACTAGCGGGAAACTACGAGCAGTACTTC. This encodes CASSLRGLAGNYEQYF. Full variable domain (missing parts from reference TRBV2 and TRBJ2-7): EPEVTQTPSHQVTQMGQEVILRCVPISNHLYFYWYRQILGQKVEFLVSFYNNEISEKSEIFDDQFSVERPDGSNFTLKIRSTKLEDSAMYFCASSLRGLAGNYEQYFGPGTRLTVT.